The text below deals with one T cell receptor (beta chain). What antigen it recognizes has not been identified. Base qualities are not provided; no much larger clone lies one nucleotide away. These data originate in a study of blood T cell repertoires in COVID-19 (dated by TCRdb to between 2020 and 2021). About the full investigation: Samples from collaborators originated in the United States, Italy and Spain and spanned both the acute and convalescent phases of COVID-19. The sample metadata nearly always contained a de-identified subject ID, COVID-19 status, age in years and sex. The repertoires were released in a freely available public database meant as a resource for research on the immune response to SARS-CoV-2. Where HLA class I and class II types were available, the types were taken from metadata supplied by the sample provider, not from assay-based typing. Samples came from the ongoing ImmuneRACE study (first 160 participants) plus 1,254 subjects from 6 global collaborators. The material from the prospective study consisted of cDNA or gDNA derived from T cells, B-cell-depleted T cells, or PBMCs. Subjects who had been exposed to COVID-19, were actively infected with it, or had recovered from it provided the deeply sampled blood TCRbeta repertoires that made up the dataset.

The CDR3, from cysteine to phenylalanine, totals 15 residues. This entry keeps only the CDR3 DNA: 45 bases, framed from base 1. The V end gives up 4 bases and the J end 0 bases, leaving 7 bases in the junction not matched to a gene. The germline V gene sets CDR1 to SGDLS and CDR2 to YYNGEE. General study outcomes and caveats: The amount of clinical and demographic metadata varied by source and participant and was provided uncurated.

Collaborating institutions collected whole blood in K2EDTA tubes following their own protocols. For TCRbeta analysis, collaborators shipped samples as frozen whole blood, isolated PBMCs, or DNA extracted from either of those sample types. TCRbeta CDR3 regions were amplified from genomic DNA by means of the immunoSEQ Assay, a bias-controlled multiplex PCR. The authors' pipeline ran thus. The number of nucleated cells in each sample was estimated from the amplification of reference gene primers within the assay. To quantify the absolute abundance of each unique TCRbeta CDR3 rearrangement, sequence reads were collapsed and filtered. For each sample, productive Simpson clonality was calculated as the square root of Simpson's diversity index across productive rearrangements. TCRdb holds this immuneACCESS table with in-frame rearrangements only. Some clones are missing; in checked studies, unresolved V genes explain under half, and the rest has no known cause. V and J calls and clone size come straight from that table; D and trimming were deduced from the DNA. This sample gives about 140,000 clones in total; around nine tenths of them show up just once. The ten largest clones represent 1.7% of the sample.

The chain is made from TRBV9 and TRBJ2-7, with TRBD2 matching 7 junction bases. What was sequenced was peripheral blood. The TCR was taken from a woman aged 50 to 60 with acute or convalescent COVID-19. The CDR3 region reads CASSPRLASSYEQYF. In nucleotide form, the sequence is TGTGCCAGCAGCCCCAGACTAGCAAGCTCCTACGAGCAGTACTTC. The full variable domain, completed from the reference TRBV9 and TRBJ2-7 proteins outside the CDR3, reads DSGVTQTPKHLITATGQRVTLRCSPRSGDLSVYWYQQSLDQGLQFLIQYYNGEERAKGNILERFSAQQFPDLHSELNLSSLELGDSALYFCASSPRLASSYEQYFGPGTRLTVT.